This T cell receptor beta chain is drawn from a study of naive and memory T cell subsets. Findings and caveats of the study: In naive cells, over 95% of TCR sequences were seen only once. A few larger clonotypes appeared in naive repertoires, especially CD8, possibly memory cells re-expressing CD45RA.

Cells stained for CD3, CD4, CD8, CD45RA and CD27 were sorted into four subsets. As to this clonotype: Its antigen is as yet unknown.

An equimolar mix of two oligonucleotides served as the beta constant-region primer for TRBC1 and TRBC2. Nested alpha and beta constant-region primers with the SP2 primer drove four PCR rounds on ligated cDNA. A 12-nucleotide UMI and the SP2 primer were added to the cDNA 3' end by oligonucleotide ligation. In TCRdb, the UMI-ligation and nested PCR reads were re-called with MiXCR into one record per CDR3 protein. The repertoire consists of 150,000 or so distinct CDR3 sequences, with approximately 22% occurring once and the leading ten covering less than 0.13%. The sample consisted of naive CD4+ T cells from blood. This clonotype originated in a human donor in good health.

In nucleotides, the CDR3 is TGTGCCAGCAGTCCTGATCCGGGACTTGGGGGATTCAATGAGCAGTTCTTC. Its translation is CASSPDPGLGGFNEQFF. The chain employs TRBV14 and TRBJ2-1, with D tentatively TRBD2 (6 bases). Germline CDR1 reads SGHDN; CDR2 reads FVKESK. Trimming removed 6 bases from V and 6 bases from J, with 24 bases in between. The CDR3 consists of 17 residues.